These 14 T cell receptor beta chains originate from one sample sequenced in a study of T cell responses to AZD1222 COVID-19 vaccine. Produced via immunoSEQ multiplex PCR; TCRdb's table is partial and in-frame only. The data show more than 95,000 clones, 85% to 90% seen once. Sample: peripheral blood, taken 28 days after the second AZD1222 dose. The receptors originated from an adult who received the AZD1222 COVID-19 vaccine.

For the CDR3, the DNA is TGTGCCAGCAGCTTCCATGGACCGTCCTACGAGCAGTACTTC. It translates to CASSFHGPSYEQYF. The chain has TRBV7-3 and TRBJ2-7; D gene ambiguous. The germline V gene encodes CDR1 SGHTA and CDR2 FQGTGA. Trimming shortened V by 3 bases and J by 1 base, and 10 bases separated the two germline ends. This CDR3 contains 14 residues.

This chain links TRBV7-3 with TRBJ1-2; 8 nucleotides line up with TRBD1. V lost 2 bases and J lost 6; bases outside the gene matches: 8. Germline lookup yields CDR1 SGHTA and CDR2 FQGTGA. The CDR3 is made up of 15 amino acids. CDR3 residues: CASSLGTRQGHGYTF. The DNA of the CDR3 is TGTGCCAGCAGCTTAGGTACCCGACAGGGGCATGGCTACACCTTC.

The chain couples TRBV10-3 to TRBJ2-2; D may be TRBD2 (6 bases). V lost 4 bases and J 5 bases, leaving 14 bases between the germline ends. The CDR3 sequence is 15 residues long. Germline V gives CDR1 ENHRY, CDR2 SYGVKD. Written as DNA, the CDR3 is TGTGCCATCAGTGGCGGGGCTAGTGGGACCGGGGAGCTGTTTTTT. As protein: CAISGGASGTGELFF.

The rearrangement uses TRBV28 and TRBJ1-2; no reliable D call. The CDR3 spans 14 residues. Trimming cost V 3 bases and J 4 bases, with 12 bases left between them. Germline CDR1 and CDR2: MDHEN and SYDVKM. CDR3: CASSLDGRAYGYTF. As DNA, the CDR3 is TGTGCCAGCAGTTTGGACGGTCGGGCCTATGGCTACACCTTC.

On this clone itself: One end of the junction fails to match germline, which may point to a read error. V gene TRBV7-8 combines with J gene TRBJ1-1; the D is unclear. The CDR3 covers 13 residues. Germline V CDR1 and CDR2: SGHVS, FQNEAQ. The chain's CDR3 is CASSLALNTEAFF. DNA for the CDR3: TGTGCCAGCAGCTTAGCGCTGAATACTGAAGCTTTCTTT.

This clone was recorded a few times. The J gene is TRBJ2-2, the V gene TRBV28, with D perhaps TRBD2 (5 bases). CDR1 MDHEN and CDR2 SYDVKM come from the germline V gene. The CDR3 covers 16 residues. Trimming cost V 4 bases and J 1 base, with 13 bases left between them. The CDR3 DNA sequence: TGTGCCAGCAGTTCGGGGTGGCACAGGAACACCGGGGAGCTGTTTTTT. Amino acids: CASSSGWHRNTGELFF. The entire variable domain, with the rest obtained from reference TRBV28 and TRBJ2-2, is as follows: DVKVTQSSRYLVKRTGEKVFLECVQDMDHENMFWYRQDPGLGLRLIYFSYDVKMKEKGDIPEGYSVSREKKERFSLILESASTNQTSMYLCASSSGWHRNTGELFFGEGSRLTVL.

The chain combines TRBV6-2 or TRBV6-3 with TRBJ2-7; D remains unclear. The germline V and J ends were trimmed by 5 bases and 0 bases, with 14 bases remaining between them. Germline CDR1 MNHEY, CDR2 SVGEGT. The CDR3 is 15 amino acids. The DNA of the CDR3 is TGTGCCAGCAGTACCCATATGGATAGCTCCTACGAGCAGTACTTC. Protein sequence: CASSTHMDSSYEQYF.

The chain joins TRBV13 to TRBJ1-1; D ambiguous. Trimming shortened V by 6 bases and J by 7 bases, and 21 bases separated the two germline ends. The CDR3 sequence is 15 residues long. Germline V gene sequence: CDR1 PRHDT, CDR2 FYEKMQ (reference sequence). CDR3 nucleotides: TGTGCCAGCAGGGTGGAACGGCCCCATTCAGGTGAAGCTTTCTTT. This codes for CASRVERPHSGEAFF.

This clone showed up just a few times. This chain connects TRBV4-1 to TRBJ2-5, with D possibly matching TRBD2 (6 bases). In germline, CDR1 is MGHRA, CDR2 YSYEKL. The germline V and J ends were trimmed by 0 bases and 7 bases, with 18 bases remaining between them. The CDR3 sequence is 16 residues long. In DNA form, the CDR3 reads TGCGCCAGCAGCCAAGAGGATACTTTAAAGGGAGGGACCCAGTACTTC. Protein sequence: CASSQEDTLKGGTQYF.

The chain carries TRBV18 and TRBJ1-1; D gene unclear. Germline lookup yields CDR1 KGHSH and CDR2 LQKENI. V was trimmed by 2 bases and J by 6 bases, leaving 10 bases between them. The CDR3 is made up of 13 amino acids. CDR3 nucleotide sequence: TGTGCCAGCTCACCAAAGGGATCGCCTGAAGCTTTCTTT. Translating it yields CASSPKGSPEAFF.

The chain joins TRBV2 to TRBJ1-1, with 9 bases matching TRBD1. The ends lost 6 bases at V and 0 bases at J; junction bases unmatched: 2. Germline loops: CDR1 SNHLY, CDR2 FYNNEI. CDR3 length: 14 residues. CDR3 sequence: CASRGTGMNTEAFF. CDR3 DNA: TGTGCCAGCAGGGGGACAGGGATGAACACTGAAGCTTTCTTT.

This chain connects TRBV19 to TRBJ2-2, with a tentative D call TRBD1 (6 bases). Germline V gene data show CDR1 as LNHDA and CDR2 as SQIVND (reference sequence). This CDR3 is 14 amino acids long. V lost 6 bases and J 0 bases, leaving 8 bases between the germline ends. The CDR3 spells CASRRTANTGELFF. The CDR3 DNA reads TGTGCCAGTAGAAGGACAGCGAACACCGGGGAGCTGTTTTTT.

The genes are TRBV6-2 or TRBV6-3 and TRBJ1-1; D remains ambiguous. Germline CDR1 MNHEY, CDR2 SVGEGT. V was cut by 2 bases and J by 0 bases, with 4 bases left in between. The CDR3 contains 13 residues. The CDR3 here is CASSYTLNTEAFF. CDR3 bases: TGTGCCAGCAGTTACACCCTGAACACTGAAGCTTTCTTT.

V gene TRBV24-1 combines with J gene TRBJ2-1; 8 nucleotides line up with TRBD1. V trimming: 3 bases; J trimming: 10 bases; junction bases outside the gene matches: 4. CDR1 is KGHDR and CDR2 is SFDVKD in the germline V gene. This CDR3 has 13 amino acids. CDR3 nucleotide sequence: TGTGCCACCAGTGATAGGCCAGGGGGCGAGCAGTTCTTC. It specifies CATSDRPGGEQFF.